One sample yielded the 29 T cell receptor beta chains listed below, sequenced in a study of shared clonotypes between healthy human individuals. Naive CD8 cells were CD45RO-negative, positively selected for CCR7, excluding terminally differentiated effector memory CD45RA+ cells. Clones were read by immunoSEQ multiplex PCR, and TCRdb kept only the in-frame ones, dropping some. Among millions of clones listed, about 93% were seen once. Sequencing input: naive CD8+ T cells from PBMCs. Receptors originate from a man between 18 and 35 years old in good health. Some clones in this sample may be carry-over from other donors' samples.

The count of this clone is one. The chain uses TRBV7-8 and TRBJ1-5; D possibly corresponds to TRBD1 (5 bases). Between the trimmed V and J ends, which lost 1 base and 0 bases, there was a span of 22 bases. Germline CDR1 reads SGHVS; CDR2 reads FQNEAQ. The CDR3 runs 20 residues. This CDR3 reads CASSLVSGLPQHHSNQPQHF. The CDR3, as DNA: TGTGCCAGCAGCTTAGTTTCGGGGCTACCCCAGCACCATAGCAATCAGCCCCAGCATTTT.

This clone was recorded once. One end of the junction is discordant with germline, which a read error may explain. The chain is built from TRBV7-2 and TRBJ2-3; D gene ambiguous. Germline V gene lookup returns CDR1 SGHTA and CDR2 FQGNSA. The CDR3 contains 15 residues. CDR3 bases: TGTGCCAGCAGCGTAGCAACCTCTAGCACAGATACGCAGTATTTT. Its translation: CASSVATSSTDTQYF.

The chain links TRBV11-2 to TRBJ1-2; D is perhaps TRBD1 (5 bases). The germline gives CDR1 SGHAT, CDR2 FQNNGV. V was pared by 5 bases and J by 1 base, with 11 bases between. The CDR3 spans 14 residues. The CDR3 DNA reads as TGTGCCAGCAGCCCGGGACGGAATAACTATGGCTACACCTTC. Amino acids: CASSPGRNNYGYTF.

As to this clone: This sample also contains other DNA sequences that code for the same CDR3. The chain recombines TRBV30 with TRBJ1-2; D possibly corresponds to TRBD1 (5 bases). CDR1 is GTSNPN and CDR2 is SVGIG in the germline V gene (reference sequence). The CDR3 is 14 residues long. The V and J ends lost 0 bases and 0 bases respectively, with 8 bases between them. The CDR3 DNA follows: TGTGCCTGGAGTGTGGGGCGAGCTAACTATGGCTACACCTTC. Its translation: CAWSVGRANYGYTF.

This chain connects TRBV4-1 to TRBJ1-5, with 7 bases fitting TRBD1. This CDR3 is built from 16 residues. J was trimmed by 4 bases and V by 5 bases; bases with no gene match: 11. Germline loops: CDR1 MGHRA, CDR2 YSYEKL. CDR3 nucleotide sequence: TGCGCCAGCAGCTCCTACCCGGGACAGACTAATCAGCCCCAGCATTTT. Translation: CASSSYPGQTNQPQHF.

The chain has TRBV27 and TRBJ2-6; the D call may be TRBD1 or TRBD2 (5 bases each). CDR1 and CDR2 from the germline V gene are MNHEY and SMNVEV (reference sequence). V was cut by 3 bases and J by 4 bases, with 19 bases left in between. The CDR3 totals 18 residues. The CDR3 sequence: CASSFSPGPTSGANVLTF. The CDR3 DNA sequence: TGTGCCAGCAGTTTCTCCCCGGGACCCACCTCCGGGGCCAACGTCCTGACTTTC.

Worth noting for this clone: Additional DNA sequences in this sample encode the identical CDR3. The V and J genes are TRBV27 and TRBJ2-7, with TRBD2 matching 7 bases. V lost 3 bases and J lost 7; bases outside the gene matches: 9. Germline CDR1 and CDR2: MNHEY and SMNVEV (reference sequence). This CDR3 region has 14 residues. CDR3 coding DNA: TGTGCCAGCAGTTTGGGGGGAGGGCCTGGAGAGCAGTACTTC. Translation: CASSLGGGPGEQYF.

This chain uses TRBV7-8 with TRBJ2-1; TRBD2 aligns across 8 bases. Germline V gene data show CDR1 as SGHVS and CDR2 as FQNEAQ. This CDR3 spans 13 amino acids. Losses at the gene ends were 6 bases for V and 9 bases for J; bases not matched to a gene: 7. The chain's CDR3 is CASRPRLAFEQFF. In DNA, the CDR3 is TGTGCCAGCAGACCGAGACTAGCGTTTGAGCAGTTCTTC.

The chain is built from TRBV29-1 and TRBJ2-1, with TRBD1 as a possible D gene (6 bases). Germline V CDR1 and CDR2: SQVTM, ANQGSEA. Trimming pared 7 bases from V and 6 bases from J, leaving 13 bases between. The CDR3 totals 12 residues. The CDR3 reads CSAGDTPNEQFF. The CDR3 DNA follows: TGCAGCGCAGGGGACACCCCCAATGAGCAGTTCTTC.

J is TRBJ2-7 and V is TRBV13; D is possibly TRBD2 (6 bases). Germline CDR1 PRHDT, CDR2 FYEKMQ (reference sequence). The length of the CDR3 is 16 residues. V lost 2 bases and J 2 bases, leaving 16 bases between the germline ends. The CDR3 DNA reads TGTGCCAGCAGCTTACAGATCGGAGGGGTCGCCTACGAGCAGTACTTC. Its protein product is CASSLQIGGVAYEQYF.

The chain has TRBV11-2 and TRBJ2-1, with D perhaps matching TRBD2 (6 bases). From germline, CDR1 is SGHAT and CDR2 FQNNGV. V lost 1 base, J lost 10 bases, and 17 bases lay in between. The CDR3 covers 15 residues. CDR3 sequence reads: CASSLGLETTVEQFF. The CDR3 bases are TGTGCCAGCAGCTTAGGACTAGAGACAACGGTGGAGCAGTTCTTC. Full variable domain (remainder filled in from reference TRBV11-2 and TRBJ2-1): EAGVAQSPRYKIIEKRQSVAFWCNPISGHATLYWYQQILGQGPKLLIQFQNNGVVDDSQLPKDRFSAERLKGVDSTLKIQPAKLEDSAVYLCASSLGLETTVEQFFGPGTRLTVL.

The J gene is TRBJ2-6, the V gene TRBV2; no clear D gene. Trimming removed 7 bases at V and 0 bases at J, with 13 bases between. This CDR3 region has 16 residues. In germline, CDR1 is SNHLY, CDR2 FYNNEI. The CDR3: CASTLGRSSGANVLTF. The DNA for the CDR3 is TGTGCCAGCACCTTGGGTCGCTCCTCTGGGGCCAACGTCCTGACTTTC.

The gene calls are TRBV10-1 and TRBJ2-7; the match to TRBD1 covers 7 bases. This CDR3 has 13 residues. Losses at the gene ends were 8 bases for V and 5 bases for J; bases not matched to a gene: 9. Germline CDR1 WNHNN, CDR2 SYGVQD (reference sequence). The CDR3 DNA follows: TGCGCCAGCGCACCGACAGGGATCGACGAGCAGTACTTC. Translated, it gives CASAPTGIDEQYF.

This clone was detected only once. This rearrangement joins TRBV27 to TRBJ2-1; TRBD1 is a possible D gene (5 bases). Germline loops: CDR1 MNHEY, CDR2 SMNVEV (reference sequence). The CDR3 loop spans 16 amino acids. Trimming cost V 2 bases and J 12 bases, with 23 bases left between them. This chain's CDR3 is CASSLIPRTPLSVQFF. The CDR3, as DNA: TGTGCCAGCAGTTTAATTCCCCGGACACCCCTCAGTGTGCAGTTCTTC.

CDR3 DNA sequence: TGTGCCAGCAGTTTCCAGGCGAGCTCTGGAAACACCATATATTTT. Residues: CASSFQASSGNTIYF. The chain links TRBV28 to TRBJ1-3; no clear D gene. V was clipped by 3 bases and J by 0 bases, with 9 bases between them. Germline V gene data show CDR1 as MDHEN and CDR2 as SYDVKM. The CDR3 runs 15 residues.

The J gene is TRBJ1-2, the V gene TRBV5-1; weak D call: TRBD1 (6 bases). This CDR3 is built from 12 residues. Germline lookup yields CDR1 SGHRS and CDR2 YFSETQ. Trimming removed 0 bases from V and 8 bases from J, with 8 bases in between. The CDR3 loop is CASSLEQGGYTF. The CDR3 DNA sequence: TGCGCCAGCAGCTTGGAACAGGGAGGCTACACCTTC. The full variable domain, its missing parts supplied by reference TRBV5-1 and TRBJ1-2, is KAGVTQTPRYLIKTRGQQVTLSCSPISGHRSVSWYQQTPGQGLQFLFEYFSETQRNKGNFPGRFSGRQFSNSRSEMNVSTLELGDSALYLCASSLEQGGYTFGSGTRLTVV.

V is TRBV11-2 and J is TRBJ2-4; the match to TRBD1 covers 7 bases. Germline V CDR1 and CDR2: SGHAT, FQNNGV. The CDR3 length is 17 residues. The V and J ends lost 0 bases and 0 bases, in that order; junction bases with no gene match: 5. DNA for the CDR3: TGTGCCAGCAGCTTAGATGGGGGACAGCTAGCCAAAAACATTCAGTACTTC. Amino acid sequence: CASSLDGGQLAKNIQYF.

This clone was seen once. V usage is TRBV21-1 and J usage is TRBJ2-5; the D call in the table, TRBD1, was not verified against the DNA. TRBV21-1 is an annotated pseudogene. The CDR3 length is 14 residues. The CDR3 coding sequence is TGTGCCAGCAGGGTGGACAGGGACCCTGAGACCCAGTACTTC. Its translation is CASRVDRDPETQYF.

This chain links TRBV5-1 with TRBJ2-7; 14 nucleotides match TRBD2. The CDR3 runs to 18 residues. The germline V gene has CDR1 SGHRS and CDR2 YFSETQ. The V segment lost 2 bases and the J segment 5 bases; nucleotides outside the gene matches: 12. Here the CDR3 reads CASSLHPGLAGVPDEQYF. The DNA for the CDR3 is TGCGCCAGCAGCTTACACCCGGGACTAGCGGGAGTTCCGGACGAGCAGTACTTC.

The rearrangement joins TRBV9 to TRBJ2-7; D gene uncertain. The germline V gene encodes CDR1 SGDLS and CDR2 YYNGEE. Trimming left V 4 bases short and J 0 bases short, with 11 bases between. The CDR3 runs 14 residues. The CDR3 region is CASSTHGGSYEQYF. The CDR3 DNA sequence: TGTGCCAGCAGCACCCACGGTGGCTCCTACGAGCAGTACTTC. Drawing the rest from reference TRBV9 and TRBJ2-7, the complete variable domain is DSGVTQTPKHLITATGQRVTLRCSPRSGDLSVYWYQQSLDQGLQFLIQYYNGEERAKGNILERFSAQQFPDLHSELNLSSLELGDSALYFCASSTHGGSYEQYFGPGTRLTVT.

This clone appeared a single time. The rearrangement links TRBV4-1 to TRBJ1-2; TRBD1 matches at 8 bases. The germline V gene has CDR1 MGHRA and CDR2 YSYEKL. There are 15 residues in the CDR3. V was pared by 4 bases and J by 3 bases, with 7 bases of the junction left unmatched. The CDR3 DNA sequence: TGCGCCAGCAGCCCGGACAGGGTTTTAGACTATGGCTACACCTTC. Residues: CASSPDRVLDYGYTF.

A note on this clone: Different DNA sequences within this sample yield the same CDR3. The chain employs TRBV7-2 and TRBJ2-7; TRBD2 agrees at 12 bases. CDR1 is SGHTA and CDR2 is FQGNSA in the germline V gene. This CDR3 comprises 15 residues. Trimming took 1 base from V and 6 from J; bases not matched to a gene: 4. The CDR3 DNA reads as TGTGCCAGCAGCTTAGGACTAGCGGGAGTCGGCGAGCAGTACTTC. It yields the protein CASSLGLAGVGEQYF.

Concerning this clone: In the same sample, other DNA sequences code for this CDR3. CDR3 nucleotide sequence: TGTGCCAGCAGCTTAGGGGTCTCCTCCTACGAGCAGTACTTC. Residues: CASSLGVSSYEQYF. The gene calls are TRBV7-2 and TRBJ2-7; D is undetermined. Germline values: CDR1 SGHTA, CDR2 FQGNSA. CDR3 length equals 14 residues. Trimming took 1 base from V and 0 from J, leaving 7 bases between them.

The chain uses TRBV4-1 and TRBJ2-5; tentative D call: TRBD1 (6 bases). Germline V gene data show CDR1 as MGHRA and CDR2 as YSYEKL. V was shortened by 2 bases and J by 3 bases, with 10 bases between the two germline ends. The CDR3 has 14 amino acids. CDR3 bases: TGCGCCAGCAGCCAAAGGGACACAAAAGAGACCCAGTACTTC. Translation gives CASSQRDTKETQYF.

J is TRBJ1-2 and V is TRBV4-1; no firm D call. There are 15 residues in the CDR3. Per germline, CDR1 MGHRA and CDR2 YSYEKL. V lost 1 base, J lost 4 bases, and 13 bases lay in between. The CDR3 DNA reads as TGCGCCAGCAGCCAAGGACCGGGGAATCGCTATGGCTACACCTTC. Protein product: CASSQGPGNRYGYTF.

The chain is built from TRBV28 and TRBJ2-4, with no clear D. Trimming took off 1 base at V and 0 bases at J, with 10 bases between the two ends. The CDR3 totals 16 residues. CDR1 and CDR2 (germline): MDHEN, SYDVKM. The CDR3 region is CASSLSPDLAKNIQYF. CDR3 nucleotide sequence: TGTGCCAGCAGTTTATCACCAGACCTAGCCAAAAACATTCAGTACTTC.

The gene calls are TRBV27 and TRBJ2-3; 7 bases agree with TRBD1. CDR3 size: 14 residues. CDR1 is MNHEY, CDR2 SMNVEV, per germline (reference sequence). Trimming took 5 bases from V and 5 from J; bases not matched to a gene: 7. The CDR3: CASSPGTEEDTQYF. CDR3 DNA sequence: TGTGCCAGCAGTCCCGGGACAGAGGAAGATACGCAGTATTTT.

Points on this clone: The sample carries other DNA sequences with the same CDR3. V and J are TRBV28 and TRBJ2-1; D remains unclear. The CDR3 spans 12 residues. Per the germline V gene, CDR1 is MDHEN and CDR2 is SYDVKM. Between the trimmed V and J ends, which lost 2 bases and 5 bases, there was a span of 4 bases. The CDR3 DNA reads TGTGCCAGCAGTTTAGCGGACAATGAGCAGTTCTTC. Translation: CASSLADNEQFF. The full variable domain, rest sourced from reference TRBV28 and TRBJ2-1, is DVKVTQSSRYLVKRTGEKVFLECVQDMDHENMFWYRQDPGLGLRLIYFSYDVKMKEKGDIPEGYSVSREKKERFSLILESASTNQTSMYLCASSLADNEQFFGPGTRLTVL.

This clone was picked up a small number of times. The V call is TRBV7-3, the J call TRBJ2-3, with 13 positions matching TRBD2. J lost 4 bases, V lost 5 bases, and 3 bases had no gene match. The CDR3 loop spans 15 amino acids. Germline lookup yields CDR1 SGHTA and CDR2 FQGTGA. CDR3 loop: CASSPTSGRADTQYF. DNA for the CDR3: TGTGCCAGCAGCCCAACTAGCGGGAGGGCAGATACGCAGTATTTT.